Detailed here is one TCR beta chain. The antigen this receptor binds is unknown. No base qualities exist here, and no much larger clone lies one base off it. From the cysteine up to the phenylalanine, the CDR3 has a length of 14 residues. Just the 42-base CDR3 DNA is kept, in frame starting at base 1. Trimming takes 9 bases off V and 7 bases off J; junction bases not matched to a gene: 11. From the germline V gene, CDR1 is SGDLS and CDR2 is YYNGEE. Healthy HIV-negative adults with no recently reported acute infections or vaccinations were included as donors. All donors were Caucasian adults living in Nashville, Tennessee, USA. CD4+ T cells were enriched through magnetic negative selection, after which naive cells were positively selected on CD45RA and the remaining negative fraction served as the memory subset. Blood was collected by leukapheresis, and PBMCs were isolated by Ficoll-Histopaque density gradient centrifugation and then cryopreserved in liquid nitrogen vapor phase. Analytical flow cytometry was used to check the purity and quantity of every magnetically sorted T cell population. Genomic DNA was isolated from every sorted fraction and measured by UV absorbance on a Nanodrop 2000c.

Using the deep immunoSEQ assay, multiplex PCR amplified TCR CDR3 regions from genomic DNA. For each cell subset, the extracted genomic DNA was distributed evenly across all wells of several immunoSEQ 96-well plates, and each plate served as one replicate. For sorted subsets, roughly 0.2 ug genomic DNA, equal to about 30,000 T cell genomes, was loaded into each replicate PCR. Purified libraries were measured with a Qubit 3.0 fluorometer, size-checked on a Bioanalyzer 2100, and measured again with the KAPA Library Quantification kit. A separate single-read 150-cycle Illumina NextSeq 550 flow cell was used to sequence each immunoSEQ 96-well plate. The original pipeline was this. Because the immunoSEQ output included only junctional sequences and no quality scores, the filtering could not be the same as the filtering used for full-length reads. Sequences were annotated with PyIR, a Python wrapper for IgBLAST v1.9, using IMGT germline references to assign V/J genes and CDR3. Reads were filtered out if the reads had weak V/J assignments (E-value above 1e-6), no CDR3, stop codons, out-of-frame junctions, or ambiguous translated residues. V3J clonotypes were defined as sequences sharing an identical inferred V gene, J gene, and CDR3 amino acid sequence. The percentage overlap between two repertoires was calculated by dividing the number of shared unique clonotypes by the size of the smaller repertoire. Richness of each repertoire was evaluated using RTK rarefaction, the Chao1 estimator, and Recon v2.1 estimates of unobserved clonotypes. OLGA was used to compute generation probabilities for all TCRbeta clonotypes that the gDNA method yielded from a few donors. TCRdb limited this immuneACCESS table to in-frame rearrangements with V and J called. A share of clones is missing; checked studies link under half to unresolved V genes, and the rest is unexplained. The DNA gave D and trimming, while V, J and clone size come from that table. The sample contains approximately 2.1 million clones, 85% to 95% of them found a single time. About 0.39% of the sample rests with the top ten.

These data originate in a study of shared clonotypes between healthy human individuals (dated by TCRdb to 2018 to 2020). Regarding the complete study: A few men and two women, aged 18 to 49 years, made up the cohort. Per donor, three plates each were used for CD4 naive and CD4 memory, two for CD8 naive, and one for CD8 memory. To estimate repertoire size and how much clonotype sharing occurs between individuals, the study deeply sequenced the blood TCR repertoires of a handful of healthy adults. Libraries were prepared and TCR repertoires were sequenced by different laboratories using diverse techniques, in order to increase sequencing depth and limit assay-specific biases. Per donor, leukapheresis produced somewhere between about 0.94 and 9 billion PBMCs.

Study-wide findings and limitations: Rarefaction of sorted-subset datasets indicated incomplete sequencing despite the large sequencing depth. Compared with non-shared clonotypes, the clonotypes found in all four sorted-subset donors had higher generation probabilities. Because the study included a small number of donors, the genetic and exposure-history diversity represented was limited. Estimated clonotype richness was generally larger for naive than for memory subsets. About 5% of naive CD4, 3% to 4% of naive CD8, about 2.4% of memory CD4, and about 0.4% of memory CD8 clonotypes were shared across a few donors. Sampling was restricted to blood, and TCR repertoires in tissue are likely to differ from TCR repertoires in blood. Pairwise subsampling led to the expectation that sequencing depth would affect the degree of clonotype sharing among donors.

The specimen sequenced was naive CD4+ T cells from PBMCs. The label giving this sample's cell subset or site can be read as: CD45RA+ positively selected. The TCR originated in a man aged 18 to 35 in good health. Some clones in this sample may be carry-over from other donors' samples. In this chain, TRBV9 is recombined with TRBJ2-2; 8 nucleotides in the junction match TRBD2. The DNA sequence follows: TGTGCCACCTCCGGGGGGGGTCAAGGCGGGGAGCTGTTTTTT. Its amino acids are CATSGGGQGGELFF.